Listed below are T cell receptor beta chains from one sample, sequenced in a study of radiation and T cells in renal cell carcinoma. Method: immunoSEQ multiplex PCR; TCRdb's copy keeps in-frame clones and lacks some. Of 150,000 or so clones listed, 70% to 90% are singletons. The starting material was blood, obtained from a patient whose treatment included radiotherapy and nephrectomy. These TCRs come from a woman aged 50 to 60 with renal cell carcinoma. Each CDR3 is given with its conserved first and last residue. D genes are given only for firm matches. Only some rows state a clone size, as once, few, many or a class for expanded clones.

NA TRBJ2-5 TRBD2 TRBV6-1 TGTGCCAGCACTATGACTAGCATTGGTCGGGAGACCCAGTACTTC CASTMTSIGRETQYF
NA TRBJ1-5 NA TRBV6-5 TGTGCCAGCAGTGACTACAGGTATCAGCCCCAGCATTTT CASSDYRYQPQHF
NA TRBJ1-6 TRBD1 TRBV10-3 TGTGCCATCAGTGAGCCAAGGACAGGGAGCTCCTATAATTCACCCCTCCACTTT CAISEPRTGSSYNSPLHF
NA TRBJ1-1 NA TRBV30 TGTGCCAGGAAAGGGGGCACTGAAGCTTTCTTT CARKGGTEAFF
NA TRBJ2-2 TRBD1 TRBV5-1 TGCGCCAGCAGCCCCCGGGACAGGGTAGGAGATACCGGGGAGCTGTTTTTT CASSPRDRVGDTGELFF
NA TRBJ2-1 NA TRBV11-2 TGTGCCAGCAGCTTTCACTACAATGAGCAGTTCTTC CASSFHYNEQFF
NA TRBJ1-1 TRBD1 TRBV18 TGTGCCAGCTCACCCGACAGGGAATCGACCGCTGAAGCTTTCTTT CASSPDRESTAEAFF
NA TRBJ1-6 TRBD1 TRBV7-3 TGTGCCAGCAGCTTAAATCGGCTGGCAGGGGGCTTGGGTTCACCCCTCCACTTT CASSLNRLAGGLGSPLHF
NA TRBJ2-7 NA TRBV6-1 TGTGCCAGCAGTGAGGGGTGGACCTCCTACGAGCAGTACTTC CASSEGWTSYEQYF
NA TRBJ2-5 TRBD1 TRBV5-4 TGTGCCAGCAGCCGTCAACAGGGGGTCGGAGAGACCCAGTACTTC CASSRQQGVGETQYF
once TRBJ2-7 NA TRBV5-1 TGCGCCAGCAGCTTAGCAGGGACTTACGAGCAGTACTTC CASSLAGTYEQYF
few TRBJ1-6 NA TRBV9 TGTGCCAGCAGCGTAGGTAATTCACCCCTCCACTTT CASSVGNSPLHF
NA TRBJ1-5 TRBD1 TRBV4-1 TGCGCCAGCAGCCAAGATCGCTGGGGACAGGGGATGAATCAGCCCCAGCATTTT CASSQDRWGQGMNQPQHF
NA TRBJ2-7 NA TRBV15 TGTGCCACCAGCAGAGACCGGACGGACTCCTACGAGCAGTACTTC CATSRDRTDSYEQYF
NA TRBJ2-1 TRBD1 TRBV6-5 TGTGCCAGCAGTAACCACAGGGGGCGAAATGAGCAGTTCTTC CASSNHRGRNEQFF
NA TRBJ1-5 TRBD1 TRBV6-1 TGTGCCAGCAGTGAAAACAGGGGAAGCAATCAGCCCCAGCATTTT CASSENRGSNQPQHF
NA TRBJ2-3 TRBD2 TRBV7-3 TGTGCCAGCAGCCCGAAGCGGGGTAGCGATACGCAGTATTTT CASSPKRGSDTQYF
NA TRBJ2-5 TRBD2 TRBV7-3 TGTGCCAGCAGCTTGAGTACTAGCGGCCTGGAGACCCAGTACTTC CASSLSTSGLETQYF
NA TRBJ2-1 TRBD2 TRBV29-1 TGCAGCGTCGTAGCGGGACCGAGCTCCTACAATGAGCAGTTCTTC CSVVAGPSSYNEQFF
once TRBJ1-6 NA TRBV9 TGTGCCAGCAGCGCCGAGAGGGTTGGGGATTCACCCCTCCACTTT CASSAERVGDSPLHF
NA TRBJ2-7 TRBD1 TRBV18 TGTGCCAGCTCACCACCCCTCGGGACAGGGGGCTACGAGCAGTACTTC CASSPPLGTGGYEQYF
NA TRBJ2-1 TRBD2 TRBV11-1 TGTGCCAGCAGCCCGCAGACTAGCGGGGGGTCTTATGAGCAGTTCTTC CASSPQTSGGSYEQFF
NA TRBJ2-7 TRBD2 TRBV4-1 TGCGCCAGCAGCCCCGGACTAGCGAGAGGCTCCTACGAGCAGTACTTC CASSPGLARGSYEQYF
NA TRBJ2-1 TRBD2 TRBV4-1 TGCGCCAGCAGCCAAGGACTAGCGGCCCTATTTGAGCAGTTCTTC CASSQGLAALFEQFF
NA TRBJ2-2 TRBD1 TRBV7-2 TGTGCCAGCAGCGTGGGACAGGCAAACACCGGGGAGCTGTTTTTT CASSVGQANTGELFF
NA TRBJ1-6 NA TRBV5-1 TGCGCCAGCAGCTTAAGTGTGGGTTCCTATAATTCACCCCTCCACTTT CASSLSVGSYNSPLHF
NA TRBJ1-6 NA TRBV18 TGTGCCAGCTCAGCGAGCTCCTATAATTCACCCCTCCACTTT CASSASSYNSPLHF
NA TRBJ1-6 NA TRBV9 TGTGCCAGCAGCGTAGTGGGGGATGCCAATTCACCCCTCCACTTT CASSVVGDANSPLHF
few TRBJ1-5 TRBD1 TRBV2 TGTGCCAGCAGGGGGACAGGGGGCCTGAGCAATCAGCCCCAGCATTTT CASRGTGGLSNQPQHF
NA TRBJ2-1 TRBD2 TRBV2 TGTGCCAGCGCCCACAGACTAGCGGGGATCAATGAGCAGTTCTTC CASAHRLAGINEQFF
NA TRBJ2-7 TRBD1 TRBV30 TGTGCCTGGAGTGCGGGGGGACAGGGCTCCTACGAGCAGTACTTC CAWSAGGQGSYEQYF
NA TRBJ2-6 NA TRBV4-1 TGCGCCAGCACCGCGGGGCCGGGGAAGAACTCTGGGGCCAACGTCCTGACTTTC CASTAGPGKNSGANVLTF
NA TRBJ2-1 TRBD2 TRBV5-1 TGCGCCAGCAGCCAATCTAGCGGGGGGTCCCCTCGCAATGAGCAGTTCTTC CASSQSSGGSPRNEQFF
NA TRBJ1-5 NA TRBV19 TGTGCCAGTAGTATTCTCACGAGCAGCCTTGAGGCCCCCCAGCATTTT CASSILTSSLEAPQHF
NA TRBJ1-5 NA TRBV2 TGTGCCAGCAGTGATGCCGGACAGTTCCTTAGCAATCAGCCCCAGCATTTT CASSDAGQFLSNQPQHF
NA TRBJ1-2 NA TRBV5-6 TGTGCCAGCAACCCCAGATGGGAGAATAACTATGGCTACACCTTC CASNPRWENNYGYTF
NA TRBJ1-2 NA TRBV11-2 TGTGCCAGCAGCTTAGCCGGGGCCTACCCCTATGGCTACACCTTC CASSLAGAYPYGYTF
NA TRBJ1-2 TRBD1 TRBV5-1 TGCGCCAGCAGCTTGGCCGGGACAGGCCAGTCCTATGGCTACACCTTC CASSLAGTGQSYGYTF
once TRBJ2-7 NA TRBV27 TGTGCCAGCAGTAAGGGTGGAGAAACCTACGAGCAGTACTTC CASSKGGETYEQYF
NA TRBJ1-2 TRBD1 TRBV7-2 TGTGCCAGCAGCCCGGGGACAGGGAGTGGGTATGGCTACACCTTC CASSPGTGSGYGYTF
NA TRBJ1-1 NA TRBV14 TGTGCCAGCAGTTGGGGAATGAACACTGAAGCTTTCTTT CASSWGMNTEAFF
NA TRBJ1-1 NA TRBV9 TGTGCCAGCAGCCCCCCAGGGGACACTGAAGCTTTCTTT CASSPPGDTEAFF
NA TRBJ2-5 NA TRBV7-8 TGTGCCAGCAGCCGGACTGCGGAGACCCAGTACTTC CASSRTAETQYF
NA TRBJ2-1 TRBD2 TRBV4-3 TGCGCCAGCAGCCGGTATTTAGCGGGGTCTTACAATGAGCAGTTCTTC CASSRYLAGSYNEQFF
NA TRBJ1-1 TRBD1 TRBV11-2 TGTGCCAGCAGCAACCGACAGGGGAAGAACACTGAAGCTTTCTTT CASSNRQGKNTEAFF
NA TRBJ2-6 NA TRBV5-1 TGCGCCAGCAGCTTGATCTTGCGCTCTGGGGCCAACGTCCTGACTTTC CASSLILRSGANVLTF
once TRBJ1-2 NA TRBV7-2 TGTGCCAGCAGCTTAGCAGGGGGGACTAACTATGGCTACACCTTC CASSLAGGTNYGYTF
NA TRBJ2-2 TRBD2 TRBV7-4 TGTGCCAGCAGCTTACAGCGGGGGGGCCTCAACACCGGGGAGCTGTTTTTT CASSLQRGGLNTGELFF
NA TRBJ2-7 NA TRBV14 TGTGCCAGCAGCCAAGAAACGGGGATCTCCTACGAGCAGTACTTC CASSQETGISYEQYF
few TRBJ2-1 NA TRBV21-1 TGTGCCAGCAGCGCCGACAGGGGTGCCAATGAGCAGTTCTTC CASSADRGANEQFF